Below are 25 T cell receptor beta chains sequenced from a single sample in a study of shared clonotypes between healthy human individuals. TCRdb's copy holds only in-frame clones and misses some; the assay was immunoSEQ multiplex PCR. Seen here are approximately 1.5 million clones, nearly 99% observed once, and the top ten hold about 0.42%. Sequencing was performed on naive CD4+ T cells sorted from blood. Described subset: CD45RA+ positively selected. These receptors came from a man aged 25-45 years in good health.

This chain's CDR3 is CASSPEGRSGQPQHF. The CDR3 region has the DNA TGTGCCAGCTCACCGGAGGGGCGGAGTGGTCAGCCCCAGCATTTT. The chain couples TRBV18 to TRBJ1-5; D is possibly TRBD1 (5 bases). The CDR3 sequence is 15 residues long. V lost 3 bases and J 6 bases, leaving 15 bases between the germline ends. Germline V gene sequence: CDR1 KGHSH, CDR2 LQKENI.

The V gene is TRBV30, the J gene TRBJ1-5, with D uncertain. V gave up 0 bases and J gave up 0 bases, with 12 bases separating them. The CDR3 totals 16 residues. Looked up from germline, CDR1 is GTSNPN and CDR2 is SVGIG (reference sequence). The chain's CDR3 is CAWSVLGRSSNQPQHF. CDR3 DNA sequence: TGTGCCTGGAGTGTTTTGGGCAGAAGTAGCAATCAGCCCCAGCATTTT.

This rearrangement joins TRBV2 to TRBJ2-3; D not resolved. Germline loops: CDR1 SNHLY, CDR2 FYNNEI. There are 12 residues in the CDR3. Deletions cut 5 bases from V and 5 bases from J, with 8 bases between. In nucleotides, the CDR3 is TGTGCCAGCAGTACGGCTGAAGATACGCAGTATTTT. Its protein product is CASSTAEDTQYF.

The J gene is TRBJ2-1, the V gene TRBV5-1, with D perhaps matching TRBD2 (6 bases). The V gene's germline CDR1 is SGHRS and CDR2 YFSETQ. The V gene lost 0 bases and the J gene lost 1 base, with 11 bases spanning the gap. The CDR3 covers 16 residues. The CDR3 loop reads CASSLGSEGSYNEQFF. Here the CDR3 DNA reads TGCGCCAGCAGCTTGGGATCGGAGGGATCCTACAATGAGCAGTTCTTC.

The CDR3 DNA sequence: TGTGCCAGCAGCTTAAAAAGGTTGATCGAGCGGAGCTCCTACAATGAGCAGTTCTTC. Encoded protein: CASSLKRLIERSSYNEQFF. The J gene is TRBJ2-1, the V gene TRBV7-8; a weak D match, TRBD2 (5 bases). V was cut by 2 bases and J by 0 bases, with 20 bases left in between. Germline V gene lookup returns CDR1 SGHVS and CDR2 FQNEAQ. The CDR3 totals 19 residues.

This rearrangement joins TRBV10-3 to TRBJ2-2; 8 bases are shared with TRBD2. There are 17 residues in the CDR3. V lost 7 bases, J lost 3 bases, and 13 bases stayed unmatched. The germline V gene encodes CDR1 ENHRY and CDR2 SYGVKD. CDR3 in amino acids: CAITPGLDLLDTGELFF. DNA of the CDR3: TGTGCCATCACTCCGGGACTAGACCTCCTAGACACCGGGGAGCTGTTTTTT.

This sequence joins TRBV19 and TRBJ1-5; no clear D. The CDR3 consists of 17 residues. Germline values: CDR1 LNHDA, CDR2 SQIVND (reference sequence). Between the trimmed V and J ends, which lost 6 bases and 1 base, there was a span of 19 bases. DNA for the CDR3: TGTGCCAGTAGCCCCACTCCGGGCTCTAGGAGCAATCAGCCCCAGCATTTT. Protein product: CASSPTPGSRSNQPQHF.

V gene TRBV7-2 combines with J gene TRBJ2-6; tentatively, D is TRBD1 (6 bases). The CDR3 totals 17 residues. Trimming removed 5 bases from V and 2 bases from J, with 16 bases in between. In germline, CDR1 is SGHTA, CDR2 FQGNSA. The CDR3 DNA sequence: TGTGCCAGCAGCAAACAGGGTTTTTTCGCTGGGGCCAACGTCCTGACTTTC. Residues: CASSKQGFFAGANVLTF.

The CDR3 bases are TGTGCCAGCAGTTCCCTAAGCCGGCAAGAGACCCAGTACTTC. Encoded protein: CASSSLSRQETQYF. This chain joins TRBV6-5 and TRBJ2-5; no definite D call. Germline V CDR1 and CDR2: MNHEY, SVGAGI. The CDR3 covers 14 residues. V lost 4 bases to trimming and J lost 2 bases, with 11 bases between them.

This clone was counted once. This sequence joins TRBV28 and TRBJ1-5; D remains unclear. The germline V gene has CDR1 MDHEN and CDR2 SYDVKM. V lost 4 bases, J lost 0 bases, and 4 bases lay in between. CDR3 length: 13 residues. CDR3 in DNA: TGTGCCAGCAGTTCCTATAGCAATCAGCCCCAGCATTTT. Translated, it gives CASSSYSNQPQHF.

In DNA form, the CDR3 reads TGCGCCAGCAGCGGCACCTCCTACGAGCAGTACTTC. Amino acid sequence: CASSGTSYEQYF. The rearrangement uses TRBV5-1 and TRBJ2-7; D is unclear. The CDR3 runs to 12 residues. Germline loops: CDR1 SGHRS, CDR2 YFSETQ. V was cut by 4 bases and J by 0 bases, with 5 bases left in between.

The gene calls are TRBV5-1 and TRBJ2-3, with TRBD1 identical over 8 bases. This CDR3 is built from 15 residues. Germline V gene data show CDR1 as SGHRS and CDR2 as YFSETQ. Losses at the gene ends were 4 bases for V and 5 bases for J; bases not matched to a gene: 9. The CDR3 here is CASSTGQGREDTQYF. CDR3 coding DNA: TGCGCCAGCAGCACAGGACAGGGACGAGAAGATACGCAGTATTTT.

This clone was picked up one time. This rearrangement joins TRBV7-9 to TRBJ2-7; 10 bases line up with TRBD1. Germline trimming cut 2 bases from V and 2 bases from J; bases unmatched to any gene: 3. Germline lookup yields CDR1 SEHNR and CDR2 FQNEAQ (reference sequence). This CDR3 has 15 residues. In DNA form, the CDR3 reads TGTGCCAGCAGCTTATCCGACAGGGGGCCCTACGAGCAGTACTTC. The encoded protein is CASSLSDRGPYEQYF.

The genes are TRBV28 and TRBJ1-5, with D tentatively TRBD1 (5 bases). This CDR3 has 13 residues. Looked up from germline, CDR1 is MDHEN and CDR2 is SYDVKM. The ends were cut back, 8 bases at V and 5 bases at J, with 13 bases in the middle. As DNA, the CDR3 is TGTGCCAGCCACATGGGGGAGTATCAGCCCCAGCATTTT. This codes for CASHMGEYQPQHF.

This clone was counted once. The V gene is TRBV6-6, the J gene TRBJ2-2; 8 bases line up with TRBD1. CDR3 length equals 15 residues. Germline values: CDR1 MNHNY, CDR2 SVGAGI (reference sequence). The junction had 6 bases not matched to a gene; V was cut back by 2 bases and J by 7 bases. CDR3 residues: CASSYLTGVGGELFF. The DNA for the CDR3 is TGTGCCAGCAGTTACCTGACAGGGGTCGGCGGGGAGCTGTTTTTT.

Concerning this clone itself: The same CDR3 is also encoded by other DNA sequences in this sample. The rearrangement uses TRBV5-1 and TRBJ2-5; 11 nucleotides line up with TRBD2. V shed 0 bases and J 4 bases; nucleotides not matched to a gene: 2. This CDR3 comprises 15 residues. CDR1 and CDR2 (germline): SGHRS, YFSETQ. CDR3 amino acids: CASSLDLAGGETQYF. CDR3 sequence (DNA): TGCGCCAGCAGCTTGGATCTAGCGGGAGGAGAGACCCAGTACTTC.

The gene calls are TRBV11-2 and TRBJ2-7; the match to TRBD2 covers 10 bases. Germline lookup yields CDR1 SGHAT and CDR2 FQNNGV. The V gene end was trimmed by 1 base and the J gene end by 6 bases; junction bases not matched to a gene: 3. This CDR3 is 14 amino acids long. This CDR3 reads CASSLVAGGGEQYF. CDR3 nucleotides: TGTGCCAGCAGCTTAGTAGCGGGAGGAGGCGAGCAGTACTTC.

Remarks on this clone: The sample holds other DNA sequences that translate to the same CDR3. V and J are TRBV5-6 and TRBJ2-5; unclear D gene. Germline V CDR1 and CDR2: SGHDT, YYEEEE. The CDR3 is made up of 13 amino acids. Deletions cut 0 bases from V and 5 bases from J, with 8 bases between. The CDR3 loop reads CASSLDRRETQYF. CDR3 nucleotide sequence: TGTGCCAGCAGCTTGGACCGCCGTGAGACCCAGTACTTC.

The chain couples TRBV5-1 to TRBJ1-5; tentative D call: TRBD1 (6 bases). The germline CDR1 and CDR2 sequences are SGHRS and YFSETQ. This CDR3 region has 14 residues. Trimming removed 2 bases at V and 7 bases at J, with 13 bases between. In nucleotides, the CDR3 is TGCGCCAGCAGCTTACAGGGTTCTCAACAGCCCCAGCATTTT. Translation gives CASSLQGSQQPQHF.

Details on this clone: Within the sample, other DNA sequences also encode this same CDR3. The V and J genes are TRBV20-1 and TRBJ2-3, with D unclear. The CDR3 is 11 residues long. The V and J ends lost 3 bases and 4 bases respectively, with 5 bases between them. Germline CDR1 DFQATT, CDR2 SNEGSKA (reference sequence). Here the CDR3 DNA reads TGCAGTGCTAGTGGGGCAGATACGCAGTATTTT. This translates into CSASGADTQYF.

The chain carries TRBV6-1 and TRBJ1-1; TRBD1 matches at 9 bases. J lost 3 bases, V lost 8 bases, and 4 bases had no gene match. Germline assignment: CDR1 MNHNS and CDR2 SASEGT. This CDR3 is built from 13 residues. The CDR3 here is CASGTGGYTEAFF. CDR3 nucleotide sequence: TGTGCCAGCGGAACAGGGGGCTACACTGAAGCTTTCTTT.

This sequence joins TRBV15 and TRBJ1-3; D is undetermined. This CDR3 comprises 16 residues. Trimming took 0 bases from V and 4 from J, leaving 13 bases between them. Per the germline V gene, CDR1 is LNHNV and CDR2 is YYDKDF (reference sequence). CDR3: CATSRDRQQSGNTIYF. The CDR3 region has the DNA TGTGCCACCAGCAGAGATCGGCAGCAGTCGGGAAACACCATATATTTT.

This clone was recorded once. The gene calls are TRBV28 and TRBJ1-4; no definite D call. With 6 bases removed from V and 4 bases from J, the gap between germline ends came to 3 bases. Germline CDR1 and CDR2: MDHEN and SYDVKM. CDR3 length: 11 residues. CDR3 in DNA: TGTGCCAGCAGCCGTAATGAAAAACTGTTTTTT. This gives the protein CASSRNEKLFF.

This clone was detected once. The V and J genes are TRBV5-4 and TRBJ1-2, with D possibly TRBD1 on 6 matching bases. CDR1 is SGHNT, CDR2 YYREEE, per germline (reference sequence). This CDR3 contains 14 residues. V lost 0 bases to trimming and J lost 3 bases, with 9 bases between them. CDR3 sequence: CASSLAGADYGYTF. CDR3 DNA: TGTGCCAGCAGCTTGGCGGGGGCGGACTATGGCTACACCTTC.

J is TRBJ2-3 and V is TRBV7-2; D remains unclear. CDR1 is SGHTA and CDR2 is FQGNSA in the germline V gene. V lost 2 bases to trimming and J lost 0 bases, with 6 bases between them. This CDR3 spans 14 amino acids. CDR3 DNA: TGTGCCAGCAGCTTAATGGGTAGCACAGATACGCAGTATTTT. As protein: CASSLMGSTDTQYF.